This is a list of T cell receptor beta chains from one sample in a study of T cell changes during pregnancy in multiple sclerosis. Only in-frame clones appear in the TCRdb table, and some are missing; sequencing was by immunoSEQ multiplex PCR. The sample lists 69,000 or so clones; more than 75% were seen once. Sample: peripheral blood, taken in the third trimester of pregnancy. These TCRs come from a female donor with multiple sclerosis, enrolled in a pregnancy study. Each CDR3 is given with its conserved first and last residue. The D gene is left open where the match is weak. Part of the rows lack a size; the others show once, few, many or a class for expanded clones.

>TRBJ1-2|.|TRBV7-3|.
CASSADRNYGYTF
TGTGCCAGCAGCGCCGACAGGAACTATGGCTACACCTTC
>TRBJ1-2|TRBD1|TRBV7-8|.
CASSRRTGVERYGYTF
TGTGCCAGCAGCCGTCGGACAGGGGTGGAGCGCTATGGCTACACCTTC
>TRBJ2-3|TRBD1|TRBV2|.
CASSVSGQGVTQYF
TGTGCCAGCAGTGTCAGTGGACAGGGGGTTACGCAGTATTTT
>TRBJ2-1|.|TRBV7-2|.
CATSSGTSSYNEQFF
TGTGCCACCTCTTCCGGGACTTCCTCCTACAATGAGCAGTTCTTC
>TRBJ1-2|.|TRBV29-1|few
CSVANYRTAKGYTF
TGCAGCGTTGCGAATTACCGGACAGCCAAAGGCTACACCTTC
>TRBJ1-1|TRBD1|TRBV7-9|.
CASSQAGTAEAFF
TGTGCCAGCAGCCAGGCCGGGACAGCTGAAGCTTTCTTT
>TRBJ1-1|.|TRBV6-1|.
CASRQGLPVPEAFF
TGTGCCAGCAGGCAGGGGCTCCCCGTCCCTGAAGCTTTCTTT
>TRBJ1-1|.|TRBV9|.
CASKRAQGNTEAFF
TGTGCCAGCAAGCGAGCTCAGGGGAACACTGAAGCTTTCTTT
>TRBJ2-1|TRBD2|TRBV10-3|.
CATRGLATHNEQFF
TGTGCCACCAGGGGACTAGCGACCCACAATGAGCAGTTCTTC
>TRBJ1-1|.|TRBV7-9|once
CASSRPQQENTEAFF
TGTGCCAGCAGTCGCCCTCAACAGGAGAACACTGAAGCTTTCTTT
>TRBJ1-4|.|TRBV5-1|.
CASSLVGTLGEKLFF
TGCGCCAGCAGCTTGGTGGGGACATTAGGAGAAAAACTGTTTTTT
>TRBJ2-1|.|TRBV9|.
CASSGPNEQFF
TGTGCCAGCAGCGGGCCCAATGAGCAGTTCTTC
>TRBJ2-7|.|TRBV7-8|.
CASSLDGGAYSYEQYF
TGTGCCAGCAGCTTAGATGGAGGGGCCTACTCCTACGAGCAGTACTTC
>TRBJ2-3|.|TRBV5-1|.
CASSAQGPRADTQYF
TGCGCCAGCAGCGCTCAGGGGCCCCGGGCAGATACGCAGTATTTT